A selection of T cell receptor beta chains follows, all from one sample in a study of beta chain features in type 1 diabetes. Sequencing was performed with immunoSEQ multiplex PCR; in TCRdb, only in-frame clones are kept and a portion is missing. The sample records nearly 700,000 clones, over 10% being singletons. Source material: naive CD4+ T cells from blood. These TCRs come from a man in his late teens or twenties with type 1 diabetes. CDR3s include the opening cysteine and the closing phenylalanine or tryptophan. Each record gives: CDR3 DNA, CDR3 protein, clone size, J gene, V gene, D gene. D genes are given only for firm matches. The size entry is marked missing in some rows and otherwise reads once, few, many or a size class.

CDR3nt: TGTGCCAGTAGTATAGAGTTACAGGGGAGAAACATTCAGTACTTC
CDR3aa: CASSIELQGRNIQYF
abundance: NA
j_gene: TRBJ2-4
v_gene: TRBV19
d_gene: TRBD1

CDR3nt: TGTGCCATCAGTGTGGAAGAAGTCGGCGGCTACACCTTC
CDR3aa: CAISVEEVGGYTF
abundance: NA
j_gene: TRBJ1-2
v_gene: TRBV10-3
d_gene: NA

CDR3nt: TGTGCCTGGAGACAGAGCAATCAGCCCCAGCATTTT
CDR3aa: CAWRQSNQPQHF
abundance: few
j_gene: TRBJ1-5
v_gene: TRBV30
d_gene: NA

CDR3nt: TGTGCCATCAGTGAACAGGATAGCAATCAGCCCCAGCATTTT
CDR3aa: CAISEQDSNQPQHF
abundance: few
j_gene: TRBJ1-5
v_gene: TRBV10-3
d_gene: NA

CDR3nt: TGTGCCACCCATAGCACAGATACGCAGTATTTT
CDR3aa: CATHSTDTQYF
abundance: few
j_gene: TRBJ2-3
v_gene: TRBV6-5
d_gene: NA

CDR3nt: TGTGCCACCTCGACTCGGCAGGGGGGCGATGAGCAGTTCTTC
CDR3aa: CATSTRQGGDEQFF
abundance: few
j_gene: TRBJ2-1
v_gene: TRBV6-4
d_gene: NA

CDR3nt: TGCGCCAGCAGCCAAGAGTGGGACAGTACGTTCTTC
CDR3aa: CASSQEWDSTFF
abundance: NA
j_gene: TRBJ2-1
v_gene: TRBV4-1
d_gene: TRBD1

CDR3nt: TGTGCCTGGAGTCGGCCGGCAGAAGTACTCGGTACTGAAGCTTTCTTT
CDR3aa: CAWSRPAEVLGTEAFF
abundance: few
j_gene: TRBJ1-1
v_gene: TRBV30
d_gene: NA

CDR3nt: TGCGCCAGCAGTGAGTCGAACTACGAGCAGTACTTC
CDR3aa: CASSESNYEQYF
abundance: NA
j_gene: TRBJ2-7
v_gene: TRBV10-1
d_gene: NA

CDR3nt: TGTGCCAGCAGCCGCTCAGGGGACTTCACTGAAGCTTTCTTT
CDR3aa: CASSRSGDFTEAFF
abundance: NA
j_gene: TRBJ1-1
v_gene: TRBV28
d_gene: NA

CDR3nt: TGTGCCAGCAGTGACCCGGGACTAGCGGGGAAGCGGGCCAAAAACATTCAGTACTTC
CDR3aa: CASSDPGLAGKRAKNIQYF
abundance: few
j_gene: TRBJ2-4
v_gene: TRBV6-1
d_gene: TRBD2

CDR3nt: TGCGCCAGCAGCTTGGAGGGCAAGGGGAATAATTCACCCCTCCACTTT
CDR3aa: CASSLEGKGNNSPLHF
abundance: few
j_gene: TRBJ1-6
v_gene: TRBV5-1
d_gene: NA

CDR3nt: TGTGCCAGCAAGAATGGGCCCGGAGAAGCTTTCTTT
CDR3aa: CASKNGPGEAFF
abundance: few
j_gene: TRBJ1-1
v_gene: TRBV6-1
d_gene: NA

CDR3nt: TGTGCCAGCAGCCTCCAAGAGCTTATGAATGGGCAGTTCTTC
CDR3aa: CASSLQELMNGQFF
abundance: NA
j_gene: TRBJ2-1
v_gene: TRBV7-9
d_gene: NA

CDR3nt: TGTGCCTGGAGTCCCCCACTAGGGGATCAGCCCCAGCATTTT
CDR3aa: CAWSPPLGDQPQHF
abundance: NA
j_gene: TRBJ1-5
v_gene: TRBV30
d_gene: NA

CDR3nt: TGTGCCTGGAGTCGCAGTCCCCTCGGCAATCAGCCCCAGCATTTT
CDR3aa: CAWSRSPLGNQPQHF
abundance: NA
j_gene: TRBJ1-5
v_gene: TRBV30
d_gene: NA

CDR3nt: TGTGCCAGCAGCTTAAATTGGGGGGGCAATCAGCCCCAGCATTTT
CDR3aa: CASSLNWGGNQPQHF
abundance: few
j_gene: TRBJ1-5
v_gene: TRBV7-2
d_gene: NA

CDR3nt: TGTGCCAGCAGACAGAACAGGGAAGCTAACTATGGCTACACCTTC
CDR3aa: CASRQNREANYGYTF
abundance: NA
j_gene: TRBJ1-2
v_gene: TRBV6-5
d_gene: NA

CDR3nt: TGTGCCAGCAGCACCGGGACCGCGAATTCACCCCTCCACTTT
CDR3aa: CASSTGTANSPLHF
abundance: NA
j_gene: TRBJ1-6
v_gene: TRBV6-1
d_gene: NA

CDR3nt: TGCGCCAGCAGCTGGGGCAGGGCGGTTGGCACAGATACGCAGTATTTT
CDR3aa: CASSWGRAVGTDTQYF
abundance: NA
j_gene: TRBJ2-3
v_gene: TRBV5-1
d_gene: NA

CDR3nt: TGTGCCAGCAGTGCAGGGGAGAGGTTGGGTATGAACACTGAAGCTTTCTTT
CDR3aa: CASSAGERLGMNTEAFF
abundance: few
j_gene: TRBJ1-1
v_gene: TRBV2
d_gene: NA

CDR3nt: TGTGCCAGCAGCCAAGATTGGGGGGGCAGAGAGCAGTACTTC
CDR3aa: CASSQDWGGREQYF
abundance: few
j_gene: TRBJ2-7
v_gene: TRBV14
d_gene: NA

CDR3nt: TGTGCCACCAGCAGAGGGTCTTCTGAAGCTTTCTTT
CDR3aa: CATSRGSSEAFF
abundance: NA
j_gene: TRBJ1-1
v_gene: TRBV15
d_gene: NA

CDR3nt: TGTGCCAGCAGTGAAGGAGGCTCCTACAATGAGCAGTTCTTC
CDR3aa: CASSEGGSYNEQFF
abundance: NA
j_gene: TRBJ2-1
v_gene: TRBV2
d_gene: NA

CDR3nt: TGTGCCAGCAGCGTAGGAAGTACTAACTATGGCTACACCTTC
CDR3aa: CASSVGSTNYGYTF
abundance: few
j_gene: TRBJ1-2
v_gene: TRBV9
d_gene: NA

CDR3nt: TGTGCCAGCAGCTCGCTTAGACAGCGATTAGAGACCCAGTACTTC
CDR3aa: CASSSLRQRLETQYF
abundance: NA
j_gene: TRBJ2-5
v_gene: TRBV11-2
d_gene: NA

CDR3nt: TGTGCCAGCAGCCCCGGACTAGCGGGGGCTGGGACAGATACGCAGTATTTT
CDR3aa: CASSPGLAGAGTDTQYF
abundance: NA
j_gene: TRBJ2-3
v_gene: TRBV9
d_gene: TRBD2

CDR3nt: TGTGCCAGCTCATCGCTCCCGAGTGATACGCAGTATTTT
CDR3aa: CASSSLPSDTQYF
abundance: few
j_gene: TRBJ2-3
v_gene: TRBV18
d_gene: NA

CDR3nt: TGTGCCAGCAGCCTCCGGTGGGGGAATGATTCACCCCTCCACTTT
CDR3aa: CASSLRWGNDSPLHF
abundance: NA
j_gene: TRBJ1-6
v_gene: TRBV27
d_gene: NA

CDR3nt: TGCGCCAGCAAGGGGGACAGAGGAGGCCACACAGATACGCAGTATTTT
CDR3aa: CASKGDRGGHTDTQYF
abundance: few
j_gene: TRBJ2-3
v_gene: TRBV10-2
d_gene: TRBD1

CDR3nt: TGTGCCAGCAGTGAAGGATACAGTAATCAGCCCCAGCATTTT
CDR3aa: CASSEGYSNQPQHF
abundance: few
j_gene: TRBJ1-5
v_gene: TRBV2
d_gene: NA

CDR3nt: TGTGCCTGGAGTCCGACAGGGAGGGAGACCCAGTACTTC
CDR3aa: CAWSPTGRETQYF
abundance: NA
j_gene: TRBJ2-5
v_gene: TRBV30
d_gene: NA

CDR3nt: TGTGCCAGTAGCCCCGGACAGATGGATCAGCCCCAGCATTTT
CDR3aa: CASSPGQMDQPQHF
abundance: NA
j_gene: TRBJ1-5
v_gene: TRBV19
d_gene: NA

CDR3nt: TGTGCCAGCAGCCCCCGAGCAATATATGAGCAGTTCTTC
CDR3aa: CASSPRAIYEQFF
abundance: NA
j_gene: TRBJ2-1
v_gene: TRBV14
d_gene: NA

CDR3nt: TGTGCCATCAGTGAGCCGGGACAGGGGTACAATGAGCAGTTCTTC
CDR3aa: CAISEPGQGYNEQFF
abundance: few
j_gene: TRBJ2-1
v_gene: TRBV10-3
d_gene: TRBD1

CDR3nt: TGTGCCAGCTCACCAAGCGGCGAACAGCCCCAGCATTTT
CDR3aa: CASSPSGEQPQHF
abundance: few
j_gene: TRBJ1-5
v_gene: TRBV18
d_gene: NA

CDR3nt: TGTGCCAGCAGCTTATTTATAGAGGGAACCTACGAGCAGTACTTC
CDR3aa: CASSLFIEGTYEQYF
abundance: NA
j_gene: TRBJ2-7
v_gene: TRBV13
d_gene: NA

CDR3nt: TGTGCCAGCAGCGTAGGGACAGGAGGCGAAAAACTGTTTTTT
CDR3aa: CASSVGTGGEKLFF
abundance: few
j_gene: TRBJ1-4
v_gene: TRBV9
d_gene: TRBD1

CDR3nt: TGTGCCAGCAGCTTGGACAGGGCGGGCTATGGCTACACCTTC
CDR3aa: CASSLDRAGYGYTF
abundance: NA
j_gene: TRBJ1-2
v_gene: TRBV5-6
d_gene: NA

CDR3nt: TGTGCCAGCAGCCAAGATACACGAACCCCTTCCTTC
CDR3aa: CASSQDTRTPSF
abundance: few
j_gene: TRBJ1-2
v_gene: TRBV14
d_gene: NA

CDR3nt: TGTGCCTGGAGTTACAGTCGCTACGAGCAGTACTTC
CDR3aa: CAWSYSRYEQYF
abundance: few
j_gene: TRBJ2-7
v_gene: TRBV30
d_gene: NA

CDR3nt: TGCGCCAGCAGCCTCAGGACTAGCAGTCTCGGCGATGAGCAGTTCTTC
CDR3aa: CASSLRTSSLGDEQFF
abundance: NA
j_gene: TRBJ2-1
v_gene: TRBV5-1
d_gene: TRBD2

CDR3nt: TGTGCCAGCAGTTACGAAGGTTATAATTCACCCCTCCACTTT
CDR3aa: CASSYEGYNSPLHF
abundance: NA
j_gene: TRBJ1-6
v_gene: TRBV6-6
d_gene: NA

CDR3nt: TGCGCCAGCAGCCAAGGACAGGTAGGGCAGCCCCAGCATTTT
CDR3aa: CASSQGQVGQPQHF
abundance: NA
j_gene: TRBJ1-5
v_gene: TRBV4-1
d_gene: NA

CDR3nt: TGTGCCAGCAGTCCACCTTCAGGAGATACGCAGTATTTT
CDR3aa: CASSPPSGDTQYF
abundance: NA
j_gene: TRBJ2-3
v_gene: TRBV27
d_gene: NA

CDR3nt: TGTGCCTCTCAAGAGGAAGGGAGAACCATCAATGAGCAGTTCTTC
CDR3aa: CASQEEGRTINEQFF
abundance: NA
j_gene: TRBJ2-1
v_gene: TRBV5-6
d_gene: NA

CDR3nt: TGCAGCGTTGAGGCCAGGGCAGGGTCGGTTCTTTCGGAGACCCAGTACTTC
CDR3aa: CSVEARAGSVLSETQYF
abundance: few
j_gene: TRBJ2-5
v_gene: TRBV29-1
d_gene: NA

CDR3nt: TGTGCCAGCAGTTCGCTCAGGGGCAATGAGCAGTTCTTC
CDR3aa: CASSSLRGNEQFF
abundance: few
j_gene: TRBJ2-1
v_gene: TRBV6-6
d_gene: NA

CDR3nt: TGTGCCAGCAGCGTAGCCCTGGCTAGCGGGGAAGAGACCCAGTACTTC
CDR3aa: CASSVALASGEETQYF
abundance: NA
j_gene: TRBJ2-5
v_gene: TRBV9
d_gene: TRBD2

CDR3nt: TGTGCCAGCAGTTTCTCAGGGGGCCTCAGCACAGATACGCAGTATTTT
CDR3aa: CASSFSGGLSTDTQYF
abundance: NA
j_gene: TRBJ2-3
v_gene: TRBV28
d_gene: TRBD1

CDR3nt: TGCAGCGCCAAGGGACTAGCGGGACAATCCGACACCGGGGAGCTGTTTTTT
CDR3aa: CSAKGLAGQSDTGELFF
abundance: few
j_gene: TRBJ2-2
v_gene: TRBV29-1
d_gene: TRBD2

CDR3nt: TGCAGCGCAGGGACAGTTACCTTCTCCTATGGCTACACCTTC
CDR3aa: CSAGTVTFSYGYTF
abundance: few
j_gene: TRBJ1-2
v_gene: TRBV29-1
d_gene: TRBD1

CDR3nt: TGTGCCAGTAGTTCTCCGGCCCCCACGGGGGAGCTGTTTTTT
CDR3aa: CASSSPAPTGELFF
abundance: NA
j_gene: TRBJ2-2
v_gene: TRBV19
d_gene: NA

CDR3nt: TGTGCCAGCAGCACCGCCAGCAGGGGTGTCTACAATGAGCAGTTCTTC
CDR3aa: CASSTASRGVYNEQFF
abundance: few
j_gene: TRBJ2-1
v_gene: TRBV5-4
d_gene: NA

CDR3nt: TGTGCCAGCAGCTTACGGGGGGCCGGTGGCTACACCTTC
CDR3aa: CASSLRGAGGYTF
abundance: few
j_gene: TRBJ1-2
v_gene: TRBV9
d_gene: NA

CDR3nt: TGTGCCACGGCGGTTTCATTGGATACGCAGTATTTT
CDR3aa: CATAVSLDTQYF
abundance: NA
j_gene: TRBJ2-3
v_gene: TRBV6-5
d_gene: NA

CDR3nt: TGCAGTGCCAGGGGGGTAGAGACCCAGTACTTC
CDR3aa: CSARGVETQYF
abundance: few
j_gene: TRBJ2-5
v_gene: TRBV20-1
d_gene: NA